This TCR beta chain appears in the sequencing data of a study of T cells in Graves' hyperthyroidism and ophthalmopathy. Overall study results and limits: Among thyroid clonotypes expanded above 0.001, most also appeared in blood.

Hyperthyroidism in the patients, aged 18 to 65, was newly diagnosed and under 2 months in duration. Diagnoses used clinical symptoms, serum thyroxine and TRAb, thyroid ultrasound and orbital computed tomography. Drawn at first hyperthyroidism diagnosis, the blood sample preceded any ophthalmopathy symptoms. Comments on this clonotype: Its antigen is as yet unknown.

This CDR3 has 14 residues. The junction had 6 bases not matched to a gene; V was cut back by 5 bases and J by 5 bases. Researchers amplified the TCR beta CDR3 regions from RNA transcripts. With the HTBI primer set, the TCR CDR3 went through a first round of RT-PCR. TCRdb re-called the multiplex PCR reads through MiXCR, storing one row per CDR3 protein. The sample gives under 350,000 distinct CDR3 sequences, around a quarter of which show up once; about 30% is in the top ten. This chain connects TRBV12-3 or TRBV12-4 to TRBJ2-7, with 10 bases lining up with TRBD1. The sequence was obtained from a man aged 35 to 55 with Graves' hyperthyroidism that later progressed to Graves' ophthalmopathy. The sample comprised blood. In DNA form, the CDR3 reads TGTGCCAGCAGTGACCCCGGGACAGGGGACGAGCAGTACTTC. Protein sequence: CASSDPGTGDEQYF.